The entry below gives a single TCR beta chain sequence along with its context. This specimen belongs to a study of T cell changes during pregnancy in multiple sclerosis. The assay was immunoSEQ multiplex PCR, and TCRdb's table has in-frame clones only and misses some. The sample lists some 64,000 clones, around 90% seen once, with 0.89% in the top ten. Germline V gene lookup returns CDR1 WSHSY and CDR2 SAAADI. Unmatched junction bases numbered 5, after V lost 6 bases and J lost 2 bases. The CDR3 covers 14 residues. The starting material was peripheral blood, obtained in the first trimester of pregnancy. The receptor was isolated from a female donor in good health, enrolled as a control in a pregnancy study. V gene TRBV10-2 combines with J gene TRBJ1-2; 8 positions agree with TRBD1. The CDR3 reads CASSDRGVNYGYTF. Here the CDR3 DNA reads TGCGCCAGCAGCGACAGGGGAGTCAACTATGGCTACACCTTC.